These 2 T cell receptor beta chains originate from one sample sequenced in a study of blood T cell repertoires in COVID-19. Sequencing was performed with immunoSEQ multiplex PCR; in TCRdb, only in-frame clones are kept and a portion is missing. The table records 50,000 to 70,000 clones, about 76% of them present only once. Sequenced input: peripheral blood. The receptors were gathered from a man between 45 and 60 years old with active or convalescent COVID-19.

This chain joins TRBV11-3 and TRBJ2-7; D gene ambiguous. V gave up 1 base and J gave up 9 bases, with 13 bases separating them. CDR3 size: 13 residues. Germline V gene lookup returns CDR1 SGHNT and CDR2 YENEEA. In nucleotides, the CDR3 is TGTGCCAGCAGCTTAGGCCCGGGTCTCGGGCAGTACTTC. This translates into CASSLGPGLGQYF. The complete variable domain, with remaining parts taken from reference TRBV11-3 and TRBJ2-7, reads EAGVVQSPRYKIIEKKQPVAFWCNPISGHNTLYWYLQNLGQGPELLIRYENEEAVDDSQLPKDRFSAERLKGVDSTLKIQPAELGDSAVYLCASSLGPGLGQYFGPGTRLTVT.

The J gene is TRBJ2-3, the V gene TRBV2; no clear D gene. CDR1 and CDR2 from the germline V gene are SNHLY and FYNNEI. Trimming took off 5 bases at V and 0 bases at J, with 9 bases between the two ends. This CDR3 contains 14 residues. The CDR3 loop is CASSTETSTDTQYF. CDR3 coding DNA: TGTGCCAGCAGTACGGAGACTAGCACAGATACGCAGTATTTT.